This entry is about one T cell receptor (beta chain). Authors' data handling: Counts of nucleated cells, estimated from reference gene primer amplification, were obtained. Assay: immunoSEQ multiplex PCR; the TCRdb copy retains only in-frame clones and omits some. The V and J calls and the clone size are those of that table, but D and trimming were determined from the DNA. The sample records 150,000 to 200,000 clones, 85% to 90% being singletons. The data were obtained in a study of blood T cell repertoires in COVID-19. Background on the study: Italy, Spain and the United States were the sources of the convalescent and acute COVID-19 samples. Sources were T cells, B-cell-depleted T cells, or PBMCs; the material itself was cDNA or gDNA.

V shed 4 bases, J shed 2 bases, and the junction held 3 bases outside the gene matches. In germline, CDR1 is MRHNA, CDR2 SNTAGT. The CDR3 sequence is 14 residues long. The sequence was obtained from a man aged 18 to 29 with acute or convalescent COVID-19. The sequencing sample was made of peripheral blood. The rearrangement links TRBV6-4 to TRBJ2-3; the match to TRBD1 covers 7 bases. The CDR3 DNA reads as TGTGCCAGCAGTGCGGACAGGTCCACAGATACGCAGTATTTT. This codes for CASSADRSTDTQYF.